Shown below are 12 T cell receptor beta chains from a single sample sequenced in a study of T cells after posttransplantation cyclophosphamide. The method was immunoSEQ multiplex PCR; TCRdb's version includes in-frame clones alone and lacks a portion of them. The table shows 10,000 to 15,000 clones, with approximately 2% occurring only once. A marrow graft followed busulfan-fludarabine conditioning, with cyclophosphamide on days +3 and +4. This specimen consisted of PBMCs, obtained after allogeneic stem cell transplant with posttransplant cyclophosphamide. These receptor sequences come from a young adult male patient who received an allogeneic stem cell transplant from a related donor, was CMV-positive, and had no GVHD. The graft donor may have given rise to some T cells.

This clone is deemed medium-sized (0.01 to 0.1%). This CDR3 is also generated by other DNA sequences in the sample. The CDR3 region is CASSFGEYSPLHF. The CDR3 DNA follows: TGTGCCAGCAGTTTTGGGGAGTATTCACCCCTCCACTTT. This rearrangement joins TRBV27 to TRBJ1-6; D gene uncertain. V was shortened by 3 bases and J by 8 bases, with 8 bases between the two germline ends. CDR3 length: 13 residues. CDR1 MNHEY and CDR2 SMNVEV come from the germline V gene (reference sequence).

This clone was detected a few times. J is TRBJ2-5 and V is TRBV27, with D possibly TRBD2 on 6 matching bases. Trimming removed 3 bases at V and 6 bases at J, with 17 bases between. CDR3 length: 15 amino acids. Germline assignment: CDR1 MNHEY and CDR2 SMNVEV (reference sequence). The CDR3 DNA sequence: TGTGCCAGCAGTTTTGCGGGACTTGATTCGAAGACCCAGTACTTC. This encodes CASSFAGLDSKTQYF.

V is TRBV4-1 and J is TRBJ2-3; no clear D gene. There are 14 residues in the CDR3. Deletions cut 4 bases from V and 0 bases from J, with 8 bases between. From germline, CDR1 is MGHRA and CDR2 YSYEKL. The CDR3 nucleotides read TGCGCCAGCAGCCCTCGAGTAAGCACAGATACGCAGTATTTT. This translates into CASSPRVSTDTQYF.

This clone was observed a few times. CDR3 DNA sequence: TGTGCCATCAATTCAGGGTTGGGTTCCTACGAGCAGTACTTC. Its protein is CAINSGLGSYEQYF. The gene calls are TRBV10-3 and TRBJ2-7; D perhaps matches TRBD1 (5 bases). V was clipped by 7 bases and J by 1 base, with 14 bases between them. Germline V gives CDR1 ENHRY, CDR2 SYGVKD. The CDR3 totals 14 residues.

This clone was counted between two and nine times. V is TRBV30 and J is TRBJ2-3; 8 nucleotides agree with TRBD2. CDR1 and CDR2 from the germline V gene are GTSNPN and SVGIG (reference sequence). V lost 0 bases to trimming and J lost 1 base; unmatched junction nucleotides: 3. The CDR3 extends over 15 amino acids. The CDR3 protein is CAWSVRAGGTDTQYF. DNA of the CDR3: TGTGCCTGGAGTGTTCGAGCGGGAGGCACAGATACGCAGTATTTT.

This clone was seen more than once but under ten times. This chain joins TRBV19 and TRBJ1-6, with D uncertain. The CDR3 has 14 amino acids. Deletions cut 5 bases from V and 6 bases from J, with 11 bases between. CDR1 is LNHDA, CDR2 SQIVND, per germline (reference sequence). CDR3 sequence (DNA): TGTGCCAGTAGTCTGGAGGGCGGTAATTCACCCCTCCACTTT. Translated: CASSLEGGNSPLHF.

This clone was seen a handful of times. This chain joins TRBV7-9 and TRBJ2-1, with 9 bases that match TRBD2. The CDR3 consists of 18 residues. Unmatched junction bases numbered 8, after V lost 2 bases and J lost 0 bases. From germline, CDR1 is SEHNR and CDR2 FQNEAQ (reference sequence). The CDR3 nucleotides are TGTGCCAGCAGCTTAATTGGTTATAGCGGGGGCTCCTACAATGAGCAGTTCTTC. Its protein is CASSLIGYSGGSYNEQFF.

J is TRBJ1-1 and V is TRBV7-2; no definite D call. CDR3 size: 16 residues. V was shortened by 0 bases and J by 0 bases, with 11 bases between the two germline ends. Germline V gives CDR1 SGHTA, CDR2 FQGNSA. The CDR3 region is CASSLAPGGMNTEAFF. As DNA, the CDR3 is TGTGCCAGCAGCTTAGCGCCAGGAGGCATGAACACTGAAGCTTTCTTT.

The CDR3: CASSSLQGTNTGELFF. CDR3 nucleotide sequence: TGCGCCAGCAGCTCCCTACAGGGCACGAACACCGGGGAGCTGTTTTTT. The chain joins TRBV5-1 to TRBJ2-2; D may be TRBD1 (6 bases). The ends were cut back, 3 bases at V and 0 bases at J, with 12 bases in the middle. Germline V gene lookup returns CDR1 SGHRS and CDR2 YFSETQ. The CDR3 sequence is 16 residues long.

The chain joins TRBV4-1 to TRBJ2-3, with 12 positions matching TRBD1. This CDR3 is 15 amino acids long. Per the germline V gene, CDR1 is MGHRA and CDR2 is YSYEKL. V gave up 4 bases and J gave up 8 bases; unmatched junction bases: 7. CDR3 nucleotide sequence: TGCGCCAGCAGCCCCCCCGGGACAGGGGGCGTTACGCAGTATTTT. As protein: CASSPPGTGGVTQYF.

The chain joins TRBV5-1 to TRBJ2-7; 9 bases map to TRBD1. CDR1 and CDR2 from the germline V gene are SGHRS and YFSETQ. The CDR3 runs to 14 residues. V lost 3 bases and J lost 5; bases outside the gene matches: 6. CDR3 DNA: TGCGCCAGCAGCTCCGGGACAGGGTGGCACGAGCAGTACTTC. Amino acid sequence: CASSSGTGWHEQYF.

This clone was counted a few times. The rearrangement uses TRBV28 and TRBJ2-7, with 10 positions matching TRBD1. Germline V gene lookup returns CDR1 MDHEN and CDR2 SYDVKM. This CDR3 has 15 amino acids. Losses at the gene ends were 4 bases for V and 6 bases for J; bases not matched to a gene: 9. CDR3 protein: CASSSRTGGIGEQYF. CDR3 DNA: TGTGCCAGCAGTTCCCGGACAGGGGGTATAGGCGAGCAGTACTTC.